This T cell receptor beta chain was documented in a study of technical replicates of blood from several donors. Per germline, CDR1 SSHAT and CDR2 FNYEAQ (reference sequence). The CDR3 is made up of 13 amino acids. Concerning this clone itself: A junction boundary mismatches the germline segment, possibly from a read error.

Sequencing was performed with immunoSEQ multiplex PCR; in TCRdb, only in-frame clones are kept and a portion is missing. This table holds tens of thousands of clones, around 95% found once. The genes are TRBV7-7 and TRBJ2-2; possible D gene TRBD1, 6 bases. Material for sequencing was T cells isolated from PBMCs. The receptor comes from a human donor in good health. The CDR3 coding sequence is TGTGCTAGCAGCTCACAGGGAGCCGGGGAGCTGTTTTTT. Its translation: CASSSQGAGELFF.